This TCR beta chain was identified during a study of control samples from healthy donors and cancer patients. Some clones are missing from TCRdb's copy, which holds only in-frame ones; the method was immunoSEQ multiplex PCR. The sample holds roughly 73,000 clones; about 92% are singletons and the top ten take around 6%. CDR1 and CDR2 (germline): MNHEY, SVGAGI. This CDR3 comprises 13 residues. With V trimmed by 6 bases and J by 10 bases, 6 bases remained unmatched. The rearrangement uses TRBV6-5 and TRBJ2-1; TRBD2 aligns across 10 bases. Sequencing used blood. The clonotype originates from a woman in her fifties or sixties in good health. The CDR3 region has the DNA TGTGCCAGCAGAGCTAGCGGGAGTGGAGAGCAGTTCTTC. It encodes CASRASGSGEQFF.